This record covers a single T cell receptor beta chain. Its cognate antigen is unknown. This sample was included in a study of lymphopenia after photon versus proton radiotherapy. Findings and caveats of the study: Post-nadir diversity loss with photons came from oligoclonal expansion, particularly CD8+ Temra cells. Relative stability marked proton patients; photon patients lost diversity and naive cells. Only patients who died were analyzed for survival; proton advantage is unproven.

Assay: immunoSEQ multiplex PCR; the TCRdb copy retains only in-frame clones and omits some. The table has about 58,000 clones, 65% to 85% seen once. The receptor was derived from a man in his 60s with pancreatic cancer. This specimen consisted of peripheral blood, obtained from a patient treated with proton-based radiotherapy.

The CDR3 DNA sequence: TGCAGCGACCGACAGGGGGGGGAGACCCAGTACTTC. As protein: CSDRQGGETQYF. The gene calls are TRBV29-1 and TRBJ2-5; TRBD1 aligns across 9 bases. With V trimmed by 7 bases and J by 5 bases, 5 bases remained unmatched. This CDR3 is 12 amino acids long. CDR1 is SQVTM, CDR2 ANQGSEA, per germline.